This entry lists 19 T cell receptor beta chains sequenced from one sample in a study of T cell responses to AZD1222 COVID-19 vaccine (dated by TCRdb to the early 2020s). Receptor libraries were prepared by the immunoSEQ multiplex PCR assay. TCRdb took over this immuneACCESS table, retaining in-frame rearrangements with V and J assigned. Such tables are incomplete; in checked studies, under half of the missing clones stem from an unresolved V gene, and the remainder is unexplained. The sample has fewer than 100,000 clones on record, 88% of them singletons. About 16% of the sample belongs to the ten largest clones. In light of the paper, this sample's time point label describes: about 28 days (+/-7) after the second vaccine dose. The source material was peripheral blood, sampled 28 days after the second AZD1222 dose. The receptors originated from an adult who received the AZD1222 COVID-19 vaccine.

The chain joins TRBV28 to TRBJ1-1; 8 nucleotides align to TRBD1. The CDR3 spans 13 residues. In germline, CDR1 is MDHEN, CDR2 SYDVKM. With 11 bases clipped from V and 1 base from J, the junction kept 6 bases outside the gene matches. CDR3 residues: CACLDRGNTEAFF. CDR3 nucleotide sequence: TGTGCCTGCCTCGACAGGGGGAACACTGAAGCTTTCTTT.

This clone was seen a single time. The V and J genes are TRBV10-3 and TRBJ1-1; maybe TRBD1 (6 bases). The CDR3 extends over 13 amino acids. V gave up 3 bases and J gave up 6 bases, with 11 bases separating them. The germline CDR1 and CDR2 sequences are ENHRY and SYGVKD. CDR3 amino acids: CAISENRDAEAFF. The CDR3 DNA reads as TGTGCCATCAGTGAAAACAGGGACGCTGAAGCTTTCTTT.

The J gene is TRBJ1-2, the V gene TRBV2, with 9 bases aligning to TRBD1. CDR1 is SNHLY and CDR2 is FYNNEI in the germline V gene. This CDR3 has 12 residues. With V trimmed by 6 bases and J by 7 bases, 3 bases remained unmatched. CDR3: CASRGQGAGYTF. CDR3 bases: TGTGCCAGCAGGGGACAGGGTGCTGGCTACACCTTC.

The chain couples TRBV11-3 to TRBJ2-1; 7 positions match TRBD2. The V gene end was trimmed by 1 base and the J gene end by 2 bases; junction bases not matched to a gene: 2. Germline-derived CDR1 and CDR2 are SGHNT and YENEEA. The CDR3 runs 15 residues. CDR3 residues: CASSLASGAYNEQFF. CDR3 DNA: TGTGCCAGCAGCTTAGCTAGCGGAGCCTACAATGAGCAGTTCTTC.

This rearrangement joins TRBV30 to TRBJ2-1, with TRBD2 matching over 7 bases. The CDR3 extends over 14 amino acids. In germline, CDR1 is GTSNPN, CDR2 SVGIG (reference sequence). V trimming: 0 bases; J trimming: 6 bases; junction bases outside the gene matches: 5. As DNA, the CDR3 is TGTGCCTGGAGTGTACGGGCTAGCGGCAATGAGCAGTTCTTC. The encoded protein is CAWSVRASGNEQFF.

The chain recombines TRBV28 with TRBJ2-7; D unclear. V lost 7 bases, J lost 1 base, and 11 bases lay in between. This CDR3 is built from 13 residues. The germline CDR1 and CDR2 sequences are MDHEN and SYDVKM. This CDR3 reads CASTPPASYEQYF. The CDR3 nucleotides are TGTGCCAGCACCCCCCCTGCATCCTACGAGCAGTACTTC.

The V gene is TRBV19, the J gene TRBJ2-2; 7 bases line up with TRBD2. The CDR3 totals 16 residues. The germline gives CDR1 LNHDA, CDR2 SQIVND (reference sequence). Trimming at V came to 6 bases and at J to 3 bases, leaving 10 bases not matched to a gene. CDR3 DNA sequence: TGTGCCAGTAGGCCCCGTGCGGGAGTCGACACCGGGGAGCTGTTTTTT. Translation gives CASRPRAGVDTGELFF.

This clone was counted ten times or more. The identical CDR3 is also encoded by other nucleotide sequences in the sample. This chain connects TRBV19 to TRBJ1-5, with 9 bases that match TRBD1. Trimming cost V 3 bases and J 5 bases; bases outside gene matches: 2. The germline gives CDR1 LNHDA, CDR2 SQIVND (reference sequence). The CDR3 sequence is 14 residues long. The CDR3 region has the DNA TGTGCCAGTAGTATTTGGACAGGGGATCAGCCCCAGCATTTT. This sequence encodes CASSIWTGDQPQHF. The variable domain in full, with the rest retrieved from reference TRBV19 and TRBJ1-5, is DGGITQSPKYLFRKEGQNVTLSCEQNLNHDAMYWYRQDPGQGLRLIYYSQIVNDFQKGDIAEGYSVSREKKESFPLTVTSAQKNPTAFYLCASSIWTGDQPQHFGDGTRLSIL.

The CDR3 DNA reads TGTGCCTGGTCCACAGGGGACACCCAGGAAAAAGATACGCAGTATTTT. This translates into CAWSTGDTQEKDTQYF. The chain employs TRBV30 and TRBJ2-3; 7 bases map to TRBD1. From germline, CDR1 is GTSNPN and CDR2 SVGIG (reference sequence). V gave up 5 bases and J gave up 5 bases; unmatched junction bases: 16. The CDR3 runs 16 residues.

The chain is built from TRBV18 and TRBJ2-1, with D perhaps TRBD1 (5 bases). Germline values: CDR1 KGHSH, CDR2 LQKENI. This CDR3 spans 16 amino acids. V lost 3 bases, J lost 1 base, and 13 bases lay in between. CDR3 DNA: TGTGCCAGCTCACCCCAGGGCTTCATGTCCTACAATGAGCAGTTCTTC. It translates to CASSPQGFMSYNEQFF. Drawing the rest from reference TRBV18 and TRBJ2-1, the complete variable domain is NAGVMQNPRHLVRRRGQEARLRCSPMKGHSHVYWYRQLPEEGLKFMVYLQKENIIDESGMPKERFSAEFPKEGPSILRIQQVVRGDSAAYFCASSPQGFMSYNEQFFGPGTRLTVL.

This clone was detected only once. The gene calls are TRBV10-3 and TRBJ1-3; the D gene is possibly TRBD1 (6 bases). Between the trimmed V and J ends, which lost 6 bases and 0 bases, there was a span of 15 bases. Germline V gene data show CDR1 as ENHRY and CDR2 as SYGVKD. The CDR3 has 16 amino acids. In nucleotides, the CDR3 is TGTGCCATCAGGGATACAGGGATCGACTCTGGAAACACCATATATTTT. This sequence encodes CAIRDTGIDSGNTIYF.

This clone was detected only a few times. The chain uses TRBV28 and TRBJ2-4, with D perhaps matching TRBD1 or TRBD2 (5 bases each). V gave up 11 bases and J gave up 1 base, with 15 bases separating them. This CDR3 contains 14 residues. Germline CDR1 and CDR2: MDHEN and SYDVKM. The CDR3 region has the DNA TGTGCCGCCAACGGGGCTGCGGCCAAAAACATTCAGTACTTC. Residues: CAANGAAAKNIQYF.

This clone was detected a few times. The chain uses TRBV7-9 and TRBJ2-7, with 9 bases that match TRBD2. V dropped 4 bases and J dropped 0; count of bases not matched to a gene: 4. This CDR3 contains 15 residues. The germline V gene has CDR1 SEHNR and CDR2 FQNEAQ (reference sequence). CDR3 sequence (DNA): TGTGCCAGCAGCTCTAGCGGGACAAGCTCCTACGAGCAGTACTTC. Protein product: CASSSSGTSSYEQYF.

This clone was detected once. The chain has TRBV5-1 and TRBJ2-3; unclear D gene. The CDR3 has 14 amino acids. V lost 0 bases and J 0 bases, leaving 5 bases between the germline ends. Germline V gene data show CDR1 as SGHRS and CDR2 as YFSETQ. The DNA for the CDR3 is TGCGCCAGCAGCTTGGGAGACAGCACAGATACGCAGTATTTT. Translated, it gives CASSLGDSTDTQYF.

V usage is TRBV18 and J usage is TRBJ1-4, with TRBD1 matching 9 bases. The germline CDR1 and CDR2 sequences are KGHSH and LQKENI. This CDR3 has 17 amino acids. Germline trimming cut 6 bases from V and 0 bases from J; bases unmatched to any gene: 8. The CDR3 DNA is TGTGCCAGCTCTCGCCGGACAGGGGTTGCAACTAATGAAAAACTGTTTTTT. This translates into CASSRRTGVATNEKLFF. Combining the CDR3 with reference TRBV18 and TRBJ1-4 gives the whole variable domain NAGVMQNPRHLVRRRGQEARLRCSPMKGHSHVYWYRQLPEEGLKFMVYLQKENIIDESGMPKERFSAEFPKEGPSILRIQQVVRGDSAAYFCASSRRTGVATNEKLFFGSGTQLSVL.

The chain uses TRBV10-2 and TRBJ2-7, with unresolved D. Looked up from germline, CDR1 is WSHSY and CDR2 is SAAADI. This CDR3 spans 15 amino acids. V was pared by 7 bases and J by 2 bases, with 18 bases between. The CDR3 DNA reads TGCGCCAGCATTTCCTCGACGGCTGATACCTACGAGCAGTACTTC. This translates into CASISSTADTYEQYF.

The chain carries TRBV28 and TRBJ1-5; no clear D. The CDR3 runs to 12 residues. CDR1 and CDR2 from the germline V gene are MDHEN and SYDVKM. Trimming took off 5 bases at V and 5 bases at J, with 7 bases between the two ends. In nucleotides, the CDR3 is TGTGCCAGCAGTCCATATGATCAGCCCCAGCATTTT. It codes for CASSPYDQPQHF.

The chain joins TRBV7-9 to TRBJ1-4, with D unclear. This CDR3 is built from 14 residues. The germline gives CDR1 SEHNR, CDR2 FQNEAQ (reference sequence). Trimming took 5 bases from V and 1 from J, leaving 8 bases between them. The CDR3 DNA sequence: TGTGCCAGCAGCCCCCCGGTAACTAATGAAAAACTGTTTTTT. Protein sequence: CASSPPVTNEKLFF.

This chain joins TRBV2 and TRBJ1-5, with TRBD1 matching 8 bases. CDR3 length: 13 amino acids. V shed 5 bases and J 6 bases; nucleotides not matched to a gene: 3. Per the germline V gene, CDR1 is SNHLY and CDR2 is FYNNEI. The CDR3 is CASSIDRGQPQHF. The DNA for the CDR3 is TGTGCCAGCAGTATCGACAGGGGTCAGCCCCAGCATTTT. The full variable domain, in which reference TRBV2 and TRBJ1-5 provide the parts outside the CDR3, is EPEVTQTPSHQVTQMGQEVILRCVPISNHLYFYWYRQILGQKVEFLVSFYNNEISEKSEIFDDQFSVERPDGSNFTLKIRSTKLEDSAMYFCASSIDRGQPQHFGDGTRLSIL.